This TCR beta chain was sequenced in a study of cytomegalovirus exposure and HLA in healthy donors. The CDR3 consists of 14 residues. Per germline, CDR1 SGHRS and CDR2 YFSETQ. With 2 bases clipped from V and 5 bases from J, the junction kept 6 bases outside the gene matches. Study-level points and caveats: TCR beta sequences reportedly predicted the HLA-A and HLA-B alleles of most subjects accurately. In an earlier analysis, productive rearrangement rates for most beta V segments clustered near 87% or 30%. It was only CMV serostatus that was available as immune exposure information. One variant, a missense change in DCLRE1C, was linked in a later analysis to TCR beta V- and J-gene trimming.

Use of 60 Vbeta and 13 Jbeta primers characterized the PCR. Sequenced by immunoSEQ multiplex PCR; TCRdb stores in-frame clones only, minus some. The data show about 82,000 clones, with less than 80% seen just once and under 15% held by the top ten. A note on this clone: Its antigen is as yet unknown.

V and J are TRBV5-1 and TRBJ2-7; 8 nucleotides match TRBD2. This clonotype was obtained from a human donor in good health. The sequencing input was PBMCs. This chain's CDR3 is CASSLSGTRDEQYF. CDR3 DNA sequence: TGCGCCAGCAGCTTATCCGGGACTAGAGACGAGCAGTACTTC.